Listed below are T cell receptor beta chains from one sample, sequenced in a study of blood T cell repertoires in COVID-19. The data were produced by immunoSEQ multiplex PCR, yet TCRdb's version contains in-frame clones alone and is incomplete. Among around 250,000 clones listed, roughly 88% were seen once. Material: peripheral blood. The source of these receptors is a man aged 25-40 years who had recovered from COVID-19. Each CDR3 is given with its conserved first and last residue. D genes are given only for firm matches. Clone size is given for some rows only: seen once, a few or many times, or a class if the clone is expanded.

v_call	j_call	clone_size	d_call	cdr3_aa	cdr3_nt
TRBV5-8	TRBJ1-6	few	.	CASSPMNSPLHF	TGTGCCAGCAGCCCCATGAATTCACCCCTCCACTTT
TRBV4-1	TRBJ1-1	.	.	CASSQAGKTQAFF	TGCGCCAGCAGCCAAGCAGGGAAAACTCAAGCTTTCTTT
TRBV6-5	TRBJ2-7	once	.	CASTSIGQGGYEQYF	TGTGCCAGCACCTCTATTGGGCAGGGAGGCTACGAGCAGTACTTC
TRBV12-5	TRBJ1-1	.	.	CASGFDRVETEAFF	TGTGCTAGTGGTTTCGACAGAGTAGAGACTGAAGCTTTCTTT
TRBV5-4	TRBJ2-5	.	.	CASSLGLDQETQYF	TGTGCCAGCAGCTTGGGACTGGATCAGGAGACCCAGTACTTC
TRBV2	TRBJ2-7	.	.	CASTRATGTYEQYF	TGTGCCAGCACGAGGGCTACAGGGACCTACGAGCAGTACTTC
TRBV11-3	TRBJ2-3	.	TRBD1	CASSLGGTGGADTQYF	TGTGCCAGCAGCTTAGGCGGGACAGGGGGCGCAGATACGCAGTATTTT
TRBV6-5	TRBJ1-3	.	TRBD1	CASSKDRAGNTIYF	TGTGCCAGCAGTAAGGACAGGGCCGGAAACACCATATATTTT
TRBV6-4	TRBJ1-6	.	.	CASRQGPNSPLHF	TGTGCCAGCAGACAGGGACCCAATTCACCCCTCCACTTT
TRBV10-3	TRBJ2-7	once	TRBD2	CAISGTSGGYYEQYF	TGTGCCATCAGCGGGACTAGCGGGGGATACTACGAGCAGTACTTC
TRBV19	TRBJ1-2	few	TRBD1	CASSKDRNYGYTF	TGTGCCAGTAGTAAGGACAGGAACTATGGCTACACCTTC
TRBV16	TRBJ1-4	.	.	CASTAEATNEKLFF	TGTGCCAGCACCGCAGAAGCAACTAATGAAAAACTGTTTTTT
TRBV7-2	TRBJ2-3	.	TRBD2	CASSLGLAGGLITDTQYF	TGTGCCAGCAGCTTAGGCTTAGCGGGGGGCCTAATCACAGATACGCAGTATTTT
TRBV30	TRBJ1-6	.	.	CAWRDISNSPLHF	TGTGCCTGGAGGGACATCAGTAATTCACCCCTCCACTTT
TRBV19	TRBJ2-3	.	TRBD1	CASSTRTGTDTQYF	TGTGCCAGTAGTACGAGGACAGGTACAGATACGCAGTATTTT
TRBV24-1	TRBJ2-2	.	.	CATSDFTGPVLSSNTGELFF	TGTGCCACCAGTGATTTTACAGGTCCCGTCTTAAGTTCGAACACCGGGGAGCTGTTTTTT
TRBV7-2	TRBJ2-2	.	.	CASSLTIHGELFF	TGTGCCAGCAGCCTGACTATACACGGGGAGCTGTTTTTT
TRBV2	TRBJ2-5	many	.	CASSDIGQSGETQYF	TGTGCCAGCAGTGATATTGGACAGTCAGGAGAGACCCAGTACTTC
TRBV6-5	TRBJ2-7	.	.	CASSRQAREQYF	TGTGCCAGCAGTCGACAGGCGAGAGAGCAGTACTTC
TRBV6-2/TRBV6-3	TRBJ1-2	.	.	CASSFLGDTLNYGYTF	TGTGCCAGCAGCTTCCTAGGGGACACCCTTAACTATGGCTACACCTTC
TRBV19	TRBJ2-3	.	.	CASSLLASTPDTQYF	TGTGCCAGTAGTCTCCTAGCTTCCACCCCAGATACGCAGTATTTT
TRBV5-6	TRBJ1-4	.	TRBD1	CASSLRVMGGQGAKEKLFF	TGTGCCAGCAGCTTGCGGGTCATGGGTGGACAGGGGGCGAAGGAAAAACTGTTTTTT
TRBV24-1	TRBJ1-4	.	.	CATSATGATNEKLFF	TGTGCCACCAGTGCGACAGGCGCAACTAATGAAAAACTGTTTTTT
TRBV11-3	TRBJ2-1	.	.	CASSLKLSQRDEQFF	TGTGCCAGCAGCTTAAAACTTTCACAACGGGATGAGCAGTTCTTC
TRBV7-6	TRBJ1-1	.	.	CASSFRRGWNTEAFF	TGTGCCAGCAGCTTTAGAAGGGGGTGGAACACTGAAGCTTTCTTT
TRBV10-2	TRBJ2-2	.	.	CASSQGLLAGELFF	TGCGCCAGCAGCCAGGGACTCCTCGCCGGGGAGCTGTTTTTT
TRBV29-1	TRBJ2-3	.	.	CSGTPLTPTDTQYF	TGCAGCGGGACTCCCCTTACACCCACAGATACGCAGTATTTT
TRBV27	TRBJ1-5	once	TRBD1	CASRLTTGGQPQHF	TGTGCCAGCCGACTAACCACAGGGGGCCAGCCCCAGCATTTT
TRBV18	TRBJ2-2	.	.	CASSQGRRDGELFF	TGTGCCAGCTCCCAAGGTCGGCGGGACGGGGAGCTGTTTTTT
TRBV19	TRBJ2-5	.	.	CASRTDVEETQYF	TGTGCCAGTAGAACAGATGTTGAAGAGACCCAGTACTTC
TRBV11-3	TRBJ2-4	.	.	CASSLDAEGGIQYF	TGTGCCAGCAGCTTAGATGCGGAGGGAGGCATTCAGTACTTC
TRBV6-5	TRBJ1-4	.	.	CASSRGFSNEKLFF	TGTGCCAGCAGTAGGGGTTTTTCTAATGAAAAACTGTTTTTT
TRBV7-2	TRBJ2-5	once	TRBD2	CASSFGVSGGQETQYF	TGTGCCAGCAGCTTCGGAGTTAGCGGGGGACAAGAGACCCAGTACTTC
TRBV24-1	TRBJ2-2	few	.	CATSDPGRATGELFF	TGTGCCACCAGTGACCCCGGCAGGGCCACCGGGGAGCTGTTTTTT
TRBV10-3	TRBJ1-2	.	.	CAITLGPGDGYTF	TGTGCCATCACCCTGGGGCCAGGGGACGGCTACACCTTC
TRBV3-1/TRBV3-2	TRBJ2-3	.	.	CASSQAVDTQYF	TGTGCCAGCAGCCAAGCAGTAGATACGCAGTATTTT
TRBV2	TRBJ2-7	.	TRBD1	CASSEWGTGLYEQYF	TGTGCCAGCAGTGAATGGGGGACAGGGCTCTACGAGCAGTACTTC
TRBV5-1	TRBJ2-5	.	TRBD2	CASSYTSAQETQYF	TGCGCCAGCAGCTATACTAGCGCCCAAGAGACCCAGTACTTC
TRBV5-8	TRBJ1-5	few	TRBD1	CASSPGTDDQPQHF	TGTGCCAGCAGCCCGGGGACAGATGATCAGCCCCAGCATTTT
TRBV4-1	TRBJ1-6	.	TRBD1	CASSQEEGTATSPLHF	TGCGCCAGCAGCCAAGAGGAAGGGACAGCAACTTCACCCCTCCACTTT
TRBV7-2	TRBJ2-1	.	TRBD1	CAITIPGQGSREQFF	TGTGCCATCACGATCCCGGGACAGGGGAGCAGGGAGCAGTTCTTC
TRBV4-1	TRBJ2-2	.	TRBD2	CASSSSGVITGELFF	TGCGCCAGCAGCAGTAGCGGGGTGATTACCGGGGAGCTGTTTTTT